This TCR beta chain was found in a study of blood T cell repertoires in COVID-19. Study overall: The cDNA or gDNA used as material had been derived from T cells, B-cell-depleted T cells, or PBMCs.

The CDR3 is 14 residues long. The germline CDR1 and CDR2 sequences are LNHDA and SQIVND (reference sequence). V was clipped by 2 bases and J by 8 bases, with 15 bases between them. Per the study methods: Using reference gene primer amplification, nucleated cell counts were estimated. The table came from immunoSEQ multiplex PCR; TCRdb's copy has only in-frame clones and leaves some out. V, J and clone size were drawn from that table, and D and trimming were deduced from the DNA. The repertoire holds approximately 220,000 clones, over 70% seen once, with approximately 30% in the top ten. The genes are TRBV19 and TRBJ1-2; D gene uncertain. The sequenced material came from peripheral blood. The sequence derives from a man between 40 and 49 years old with acute or convalescent COVID-19. The CDR3 DNA is TGTGCCAGTAGTATAAACGGGATCGAGGTCGGCTACACCTTC. Its protein product is CASSINGIEVGYTF.